The entry that follows covers one TCR beta chain sequence. Its antigen is unidentified. The data originate from a study of cytomegalovirus exposure and HLA in healthy donors. Study-wide findings and caveats: The study labeled fewer than 200 TCR beta chains cytomegalovirus-associated. Subsequent analysis revealed that first-cohort TCR clusters tended to co-occur in the approximately 120 validation repertoires.

Some clones are missing from TCRdb's copy, which holds only in-frame ones; the method was immunoSEQ multiplex PCR. The table lists 55,000 to 80,000 clones, more than 85% of them singletons, with more than 6.5% in the top ten. The donors were part of the roughly 120-subject validation cohort, which stood apart from the roughly 680-subject first cohort. V was cut by 2 bases and J by 4 bases, with 4 bases left in between. Germline CDR1 reads SGHDT; CDR2 reads YYEEEE. The CDR3 sequence is 12 residues long. The sequence derives from a woman aged 18-29 years in good health and CMV-seropositive. The material sequenced was PBMCs. The chain couples TRBV5-6 to TRBJ1-5; D is unresolved. The CDR3 sequence is CASSFLNQPQHF. The CDR3 DNA reads TGTGCCAGCAGCTTCTTAAATCAGCCCCAGCATTTT.